These T cell receptor beta chains were read from a single sample in a study of T-cell reconstitution after alpha-beta-depleted transplantation in children. Each CDR3 protein is one row after TCRdb ran MiXCR on the PCR reads. The data contain about 230,000 distinct CDR3 sequences, about 9.6% of them singletons. Sequenced material: PBMCs from the stem cell graft donor, taken from the stem cell graft. The receptor source for this set is a human donor who donated a stem cell graft to a child with SCID. CDR3s include the opening cysteine and the closing phenylalanine or tryptophan. D genes are given only for firm matches. The size field is filled for only some rows; it gives once, few, many or a size class.

TRBJ1-3	many	TRBV5-1	16	TRBD1	TGCGCCAGCAGCCCATCCACAGGGGCCGATGGAAACACCATATATTTT	CASSPSTGADGNTIYF
TRBJ2-1	many	TRBV9	15	TRBD2	TGTGCCAGCAGTGCCCGGTGGCGGGGGGACAATGAGCAGTTCTTC	CASSARWRGDNEQFF
TRBJ2-1	many	TRBV20-1	16	TRBD2	TGCAGTGCTTCCTACCTAGCGGGGGGGGCCTACAATGAGCAGTTCTTC	CSASYLAGGAYNEQFF
TRBJ2-4	many	TRBV7-8	15	TRBD2	TGTGCCAGCAGCCTGGGAGCGGGGGAGCAAAACATTCAGTACTTC	CASSLGAGEQNIQYF
TRBJ2-7	many	TRBV6-6	13	-	TGTGCCAGCAACCCACAGGGAAACTACGAGCAGTACTTC	CASNPQGNYEQYF
TRBJ2-1	many	TRBV13	16	TRBD2	TGTGCCAGCAGCTTAAAAAGCGGGGGCAAAAGCAATGAGCAGTTCTTC	CASSLKSGGKSNEQFF
TRBJ2-1	few	TRBV6-2/TRBV6-3	15	-	TGTGCCAGCAGCCCGAGGACACGGACCACCGGTGAGCAGTTCTTC	CASSPRTRTTGEQFF
TRBJ1-2	many	TRBV20-1	12	-	TGCAGTTCCTCCGGGACCCACCTCGGCTACACCTTC	CSSSGTHLGYTF
TRBJ1-5	many	TRBV20-1	15	-	TGCAGTGCTAGCTCAGGGGCGTTTAGCAATCAGCCCCAGCATTTT	CSASSGAFSNQPQHF
TRBJ1-3	few	TRBV7-8	15	-	TGTGCCAGCAGCTTACCCGGGGCAGCTGGAAACACCATATATTTT	CASSLPGAAGNTIYF
TRBJ2-1	many	TRBV5-4	14	TRBD2	TGTGCCAGCACCTTTGCGGGGGGCCGAGGTGAGCAGTTCTTC	CASTFAGGRGEQFF
TRBJ1-2	many	TRBV5-1	15	TRBD1	TGCGCCAGCAGCTTGGCCGACAGGGCCGGATCTCGCTACACCTTC	CASSLADRAGSRYTF
TRBJ1-4	many	TRBV5-6	15	-	TGTGCCAGCAGCTTGAGTTTATTGGGCGATGAAAAACTGTTTTTT	CASSLSLLGDEKLFF
TRBJ2-7	many	TRBV5-1	15	-	TGCGCCAGCAGCTTGGTTACAGGGAAGGGAGTCGAGCAGTACTTC	CASSLVTGKGVEQYF
TRBJ2-3	many	TRBV12-3/TRBV12-4	14	TRBD2	TGTGCCAGCAGTTTGGCGACTAGCGGGAATACGCAGTATTTT	CASSLATSGNTQYF
TRBJ1-2	-	TRBV18	16	TRBD1	TGTGCCAGCTCACGACCGCCGGGACAGGGAAACTATGGCTACACCTTC	CASSRPPGQGNYGYTF
TRBJ1-6	few	TRBV20-1	14	TRBD1	TGCAGTGCTGAAACCGGGACAGCCAATTCACCCCTCCACTTT	CSAETGTANSPLHF
TRBJ2-1	many	TRBV2	12	-	TGTGCCAGCAGTGTCACGACAGCCTGGCAGTTCTTC	CASSVTTAWQFF
TRBJ2-3	many	TRBV4-3	14	TRBD1	TGCGCCAGCAGCAGGCAGGGGGCAACGGATACGCAGTATTTT	CASSRQGATDTQYF
TRBJ2-3	many	TRBV20-1	15	TRBD2	TGCAGTGCCCGGACTAGCGGGAGCCCCACAGATACGCAGTATTTT	CSARTSGSPTDTQYF
TRBJ1-6	many	TRBV5-1	16	-	TGCGCCAGCAGCTCGACGGCGAGCTCCTATAATTCACCCCTCCACTTT	CASSSTASSYNSPLHF
TRBJ1-2	many	TRBV20-1	13	TRBD1	TGCAGTGCTAGCTGGGGACAGACCTATGGCTACACCTTC	CSASWGQTYGYTF
TRBJ2-3	many	TRBV20-1	13	TRBD2	TGCAGTGCCTTAGCGGGGGGGCCAGATACGCAGTATTTT	CSALAGGPDTQYF
TRBJ1-4	few	TRBV5-5	17	TRBD1	TGTGCCAGCAGCGCGGGACAGGGATTGTTGGGGGGCGAAAAACTGTTTTTT	CASSAGQGLLGGEKLFF
TRBJ1-1	many	TRBV6-1	14	-	TGTGCCAGCAGTGAGATGGAGGGAGGCACTGAAGCTTTCTTT	CASSEMEGGTEAFF
TRBJ2-5	-	TRBV11-2	16	-	TGTGCCAGCAGACAACGGGGACGGAGACTCCAAGAGACCCAGTACTTC	CASRQRGRRLQETQYF
TRBJ1-5	many	TRBV30	20	-	TGTGCCTGGAGTCCCCGTCAACCGGGTCAAGGGCTCAAACGCAATCAGCCCCAGCATTTT	CAWSPRQPGQGLKRNQPQHF
TRBJ2-3	many	TRBV7-2	14	TRBD2	TGTGCCAGCGGGACTAGCGGGGGGGTGGATACGCAGTATTTT	CASGTSGGVDTQYF
TRBJ2-7	-	TRBV20-1	12	-	TGCAGTGCTAACCGGGCCTCCTACGAGCAGTACTTC	CSANRASYEQYF
TRBJ2-7	many	TRBV7-2	16	-	TGTGCCAGCAGCATTAGCGGCGCAGCGGGCTCCTACGAGCAGTACTTC	CASSISGAAGSYEQYF
TRBJ1-3	few	TRBV11-2	14	-	TGTGCCAGCAGCTTTTGGCAGGGGGGAAACACCATATATTTT	CASSFWQGGNTIYF
TRBJ2-5	-	TRBV2	13	TRBD1	TGTGCCAGCAGTCGGGCCAGGGGGGAGACCCAGTACTTC	CASSRARGETQYF
TRBJ1-2	-	TRBV12-3/TRBV12-4	14	TRBD1	TGTGCCAGCAAAGTGGGACAGGGGTCTCATGGCTACACCTTC	CASKVGQGSHGYTF
TRBJ2-2	many	TRBV25-1	17	-	TGTGCCAGCAGTGGATACACAGGGGGGGAGAACACCGGGGAGCTGTTTTTT	CASSGYTGGENTGELFF
TRBJ2-3	few	TRBV24-1	17	TRBD2	TGTGCCACCAGTGATTTCGAAACTAGCGGGGTCACAGATACGCAGTATTTT	CATSDFETSGVTDTQYF
TRBJ2-3	many	TRBV20-1	15	-	TGCAGTGCTAGCAGCGGGCTTGAAGTTAGGGATACGCAGTATTTT	CSASSGLEVRDTQYF
TRBJ2-7	many	TRBV7-2	15	-	TGTGCCAGCAGCCAGCGCTGGGACGGGACCTACGAGCAGTACTTC	CASSQRWDGTYEQYF
TRBJ1-2	many	TRBV5-5	11	-	TGTGCCAGCAGCTGGCCAGGTGGCTACACCTTC	CASSWPGGYTF